Presented here are 6 T cell receptor beta chains from one specimen sequenced in a study of CD8 T cells in ankylosing spondylitis. TCRdb re-analysed the 5' RACE reads in MiXCR, keeping a single row per CDR3 protein. The sample carries approximately 240,000 distinct CDR3 sequences, 8% to 11% recorded once. The sequenced sample consisted of blood, either unsorted or a sorted T cell fraction (not recorded which). Source of these receptors: a male donor with ankylosing spondylitis or in good health (not recorded which).

In its sample, this clonotype was seen many times. This chain joins TRBV4-1 and TRBJ2-1; D is tentatively TRBD1 or TRBD2 (5 bases each). Looked up from germline, CDR1 is MGHRA and CDR2 is YSYEKL. This CDR3 spans 14 amino acids. V gave up 6 bases and J gave up 8 bases, with 17 bases separating them. The DNA of the CDR3 is TGCGCCAGCAGGGCCCGGGACGTAGTCGATGAGCAGTTCTTC. Protein product: CASRARDVVDEQFF.

This clonotype was seen repeatedly, ten times or more. V usage is TRBV4-1 and J usage is TRBJ2-2; 8 nucleotides agree with TRBD2. This CDR3 spans 16 amino acids. Losses at the gene ends were 3 bases for V and 1 base for J; bases not matched to a gene: 4. Germline CDR1 is MGHRA and CDR2 is YSYEKL. The CDR3 nucleotides read TGCGCCAGCAGCCAGGCGACTAGCGTGAACACCGGGGAGCTGTTTTTT. Its translation: CASSQATSVNTGELFF.

The V and J genes are TRBV27 and TRBJ1-1; 9 bases align to TRBD1. Per germline, CDR1 MNHEY and CDR2 SMNVEV (reference sequence). The CDR3 covers 16 residues. Trimming took 2 bases from V and 4 from J; bases not matched to a gene: 8. CDR3 bases: TGTGCCAGCAGTTTAGGGGCGACAGGGGGTCTCACTGAAGCTTTCTTT. Translating it yields CASSLGATGGLTEAFF.

Ten or more counts support this clonotype. J is TRBJ2-1 and V is TRBV20-1, with TRBD1 identical over 8 bases. Germline-derived CDR1 and CDR2 are DFQATT and SNEGSKA (reference sequence). The trim removed 3 bases at V and 1 base at J, leaving 5 bases unmatched. The CDR3 runs 15 residues. Written as DNA, the CDR3 is TGCAGTGCTAGCGGTGACAGGGGTTCCTACAATGAGCAGTTCTTC. Translating gives CSASGDRGSYNEQFF.

This clonotype was counted a few times. This chain connects TRBV3-1 to TRBJ2-2; 12 positions agree with TRBD2. J lost 2 bases, V lost 4 bases, and 5 bases had no gene match. The germline gives CDR1 LGHDT, CDR2 YNNKEL (reference sequence). CDR3 length: 17 residues. The CDR3 reads CASSRRTSGTNTGELFF. Written as DNA, the CDR3 is TGTGCCAGCAGCCGGCGGACTAGCGGGACCAACACCGGGGAGCTGTTTTTT.

This clonotype was recorded at least ten times. The J gene is TRBJ2-7, the V gene TRBV27; D gene uncertain. The CDR3 is 15 residues long. Deletions cut 4 bases from V and 0 bases from J, with 13 bases between. CDR1 is MNHEY and CDR2 is SMNVEV in the germline V gene (reference sequence). CDR3 sequence (DNA): TGTGCCAGCAGTTCCCATGGGCAGGCCTCCTACGAGCAGTACTTC. Translating it yields CASSSHGQASYEQYF.